A single sample is the source of the 22 T cell receptor beta chains below, sequenced in a study of graft-versus-host responses after intestinal transplantation. Generated by immunoSEQ multiplex PCR, the TCRdb table keeps only in-frame clones and is missing some. The sample contains fewer than 95,000 clones, approximately 92% of which appear only once. Their antigens are not known. Sequences were derived from unstimulated CD8+ T cells sorted from spleen or lymph node cells, sampled before intestinal transplant. The receptors originated from a human donor who received an intestinal transplant.

J is TRBJ1-1 and V is TRBV6-6, with 9 bases matching TRBD1. The V and J ends lost 5 bases and 5 bases, in that order; junction bases with no gene match: 6. CDR3 length: 14 residues. Germline V gene data show CDR1 as MNHNY and CDR2 as SVGAGI (reference sequence). CDR3 sequence reads: CASSQTGGKTEAFF. The CDR3 bases are TGTGCCAGCAGTCAAACAGGGGGCAAAACTGAAGCTTTCTTT.

The rearrangement uses TRBV5-1 and TRBJ1-2, with 7 bases fitting TRBD1. Germline CDR1 SGHRS, CDR2 YFSETQ. The CDR3 spans 15 residues. After removal of 0 bases from V and 6 bases from J, the junction contained 8 bases not matched to a gene. CDR3 DNA sequence: TGCGCCAGCAGCTTGGATGACAGGGTCATTGATGGCTACACCTTC. Encoded protein: CASSLDDRVIDGYTF.

The gene calls are TRBV5-6 and TRBJ2-2; 8 nucleotides align to TRBD2. The J segment lost 0 bases and the V segment lost 1 base, leaving 11 bases of the junction unmatched. The CDR3 extends over 19 amino acids. Germline CDR1 reads SGHDT; CDR2 reads YYEEEE. The CDR3 loop is CASSLTYGRASANTGELFF. Here the CDR3 DNA reads TGTGCCAGCAGCTTGACTTACGGGAGGGCCTCAGCGAACACCGGGGAGCTGTTTTTT.

The V gene is TRBV27, the J gene TRBJ1-3, with a weak D call TRBD1 (6 bases). Germline-derived CDR1 and CDR2 are MNHEY and SMNVEV (reference sequence). Between the trimmed V and J ends, which lost 9 bases and 2 bases, there was a span of 20 bases. The CDR3 sequence is 16 residues long. CDR3 nucleotide sequence: TGTGCCAGTAGACAGGCTCTAATAGCACCTGGAAACACCATATATTTT. Encoded protein: CASRQALIAPGNTIYF.

About this clone itself: At one boundary the junction diverges from the germline segment, which might be a read error. The V call is TRBV10-3, the J call TRBJ2-1, with 7 bases fitting TRBD1. CDR1 ENHRY and CDR2 SYGVKD come from the germline V gene. The CDR3 sequence is 12 residues long. The CDR3 DNA sequence: TGCGCAACAGGGGAAACCTACAATGAGCAGTTCTTC. It translates to CATGETYNEQFF.

This rearrangement joins TRBV2 to TRBJ2-1; 7 bases match TRBD1. Per the germline V gene, CDR1 is SNHLY and CDR2 is FYNNEI. The J segment lost 8 bases and the V segment lost 6 bases, leaving 4 bases of the junction unmatched. The CDR3 is made up of 12 amino acids. The CDR3 bases are TGTGCCAGCAGGGACAGGCGTCATGAGCAGTTCTTC. It encodes CASRDRRHEQFF.

V and J are TRBV5-4 and TRBJ1-6; perhaps TRBD1 as D (5 bases). There are 15 residues in the CDR3. V shed 2 bases and J shed 7 bases, with 13 bases lying between them. Germline V CDR1 and CDR2: SGHNT, YYREEE (reference sequence). For the CDR3, the DNA is TGTGCCAGCAGCTTTTTCAGGGAATCGAATTCACCCCTCCACTTT. The encoded protein is CASSFFRESNSPLHF. Looking up the rest from reference TRBV5-4 and TRBJ1-6 gives the full variable domain: ETGVTQSPTHLIKTRGQQVTLRCSSQSGHNTVSWYQQALGQGPQFIFQYYREEENGRGNFPPRFSGLQFPNYSSELNVNALELDDSALYLCASSFFRESNSPLHFGNGTRLTVT.

The chain links TRBV19 to TRBJ1-5, with D hard to call. The CDR3 loop spans 14 amino acids. The germline CDR1 and CDR2 sequences are LNHDA and SQIVND (reference sequence). V lost 1 base and J 7 bases, leaving 11 bases between the germline ends. CDR3 residues: CASSIGPTNQPQHF. For the CDR3, the DNA is TGTGCCAGTAGTATAGGTCCCACAAACCAGCCCCAGCATTTT.

The chain recombines TRBV19 with TRBJ2-1, with 12 positions matching TRBD2. Germline assignment: CDR1 LNHDA and CDR2 SQIVND (reference sequence). This CDR3 spans 14 amino acids. Unmatched junction bases numbered 1, after V lost 1 base and J lost 9 bases. Here the CDR3 DNA reads TGTGCCAGTAGTATAGGACTAGCGGGAGTTGAGCAGTTCTTC. Protein: CASSIGLAGVEQFF. Combining the CDR3 with reference TRBV19 and TRBJ2-1 gives the whole variable domain DGGITQSPKYLFRKEGQNVTLSCEQNLNHDAMYWYRQDPGQGLRLIYYSQIVNDFQKGDIAEGYSVSREKKESFPLTVTSAQKNPTAFYLCASSIGLAGVEQFFGPGTRLTVL.

The chain joins TRBV7-8 to TRBJ2-5; TRBD1 aligns across 7 bases. The CDR3 is made up of 17 amino acids. Germline assignment: CDR1 SGHVS and CDR2 FQNEAQ. V shed 5 bases and J 1 base; nucleotides not matched to a gene: 13. The CDR3 DNA reads as TGTGCCAGCAGCCTGTCGGCTTTGGACAGGTCCCAAGAGACCCAGTACTTC. Translated: CASSLSALDRSQETQYF.

The genes are TRBV9 and TRBJ1-2; D gene ambiguous. Germline V gene sequence: CDR1 SGDLS, CDR2 YYNGEE. The CDR3 spans 16 residues. V dropped 3 bases and J dropped 3 bases, with 18 bases sitting between them. The CDR3 loop reads CASSAYRETVHYGYTF. Here the CDR3 DNA reads TGTGCCAGCAGCGCTTACCGGGAGACGGTTCACTATGGCTACACCTTC.

Note on this clone: The sample contains more than one DNA sequence encoding this CDR3. This chain uses TRBV4-1 with TRBJ2-7; D remains unclear. The CDR3 extends over 13 amino acids. V shed 0 bases and J shed 2 bases, with 5 bases lying between them. Germline CDR1 MGHRA, CDR2 YSYEKL. This CDR3 reads CASSQDRAYEQYF. The CDR3 coding sequence is TGCGCCAGCAGCCAAGATCGAGCCTACGAGCAGTACTTC.

The rearrangement links TRBV5-4 to TRBJ1-1; no firm D call. Deletions cut 0 bases from V and 0 bases from J, with 12 bases between. CDR3 length: 16 amino acids. Germline V gene sequence: CDR1 SGHNT, CDR2 YYREEE (reference sequence). CDR3 bases: TGTGCCAGCAGCTTGGGCCATCTTAGCATGAACACTGAAGCTTTCTTT. Translation gives CASSLGHLSMNTEAFF.

The chain combines TRBV29-1 with TRBJ1-2, with 7 nucleotides matching TRBD1. V shed 3 bases, J shed 4 bases, and the junction held 8 bases outside the gene matches. This CDR3 has 14 amino acids. Per germline, CDR1 SQVTM and CDR2 ANQGSEA. In nucleotides, the CDR3 is TGCAGCGTTGAGGGCGACAGGGTAGTCTATGGCTACACCTTC. Translation: CSVEGDRVVYGYTF.

This clone has just a few counts. The J gene is TRBJ1-1, the V gene TRBV19, with D possibly TRBD1 on 5 matching bases. The CDR3 extends over 12 amino acids. Germline lookup yields CDR1 LNHDA and CDR2 SQIVND (reference sequence). V was clipped by 2 bases and J by 5 bases, with 6 bases between them. The CDR3 sequence: CASSIQGTEAFF. In DNA form, the CDR3 reads TGTGCCAGTAGTATACAGGGTACTGAAGCTTTCTTT. The full variable domain, with the rest looked up from reference TRBV19 and TRBJ1-1, is DGGITQSPKYLFRKEGQNVTLSCEQNLNHDAMYWYRQDPGQGLRLIYYSQIVNDFQKGDIAEGYSVSREKKESFPLTVTSAQKNPTAFYLCASSIQGTEAFFGQGTRLTVV.

This sequence joins TRBV21-1 and TRBJ1-2; whether TRBD1, the table's D call, matches the DNA was not checked. TRBV21-1 constitutes a pseudogene. The CDR3 covers 14 residues. CDR3 in amino acids: CASGDRPANYGYTF. The CDR3 nucleotides read TGTGCCAGCGGGGACAGACCTGCTAACTATGGCTACACCTTC.

The chain carries TRBV5-6 and TRBJ2-7; D is perhaps TRBD1 (5 bases). The CDR3 length is 13 residues. Germline-derived CDR1 and CDR2 are SGHDT and YYEEEE. V lost 0 bases, J lost 4 bases, and 8 bases lay in between. The CDR3 spells CASSLDRGYEQYF. The CDR3 nucleotides are TGTGCCAGCAGCTTGGATAGGGGTTACGAGCAGTACTTC.

The chain couples TRBV19 to TRBJ2-7; D is perhaps TRBD2 (6 bases). V was cut by 4 bases and J by 2 bases, with 9 bases left in between. CDR1 is LNHDA, CDR2 SQIVND, per germline (reference sequence). The CDR3 covers 13 residues. CDR3 region: CASSSGATYEQYF. The CDR3 DNA follows: TGTGCCAGTAGTAGCGGGGCGACCTACGAGCAGTACTTC.

The chain has TRBV12-5 and TRBJ1-5; D not resolved. CDR1 and CDR2 (germline): LGHNT, FRNRAP. Trimming removed 0 bases from V and 9 bases from J, with 9 bases in between. The CDR3 sequence is 13 residues long. CDR3 protein: CASGLVEEMPQHF. For the CDR3, the DNA is TGTGCTAGTGGTTTGGTTGAGGAGATGCCCCAGCATTTT.

The chain joins TRBV7-9 to TRBJ1-5; D might be TRBD1 (6 bases). V lost 1 base and J 15 bases, leaving 13 bases between the germline ends. The CDR3 consists of 12 residues. Germline assignment: CDR1 SEHNR and CDR2 FQNEAQ (reference sequence). The CDR3 DNA reads TGTGCCAGCAGCTTAGGGGGGGGCGTTTGGCATTTT. Translation gives CASSLGGGVWHF.

The genes are TRBV11-2 and TRBJ1-5, with 8 bases aligning to TRBD1. Germline CDR1 SGHAT, CDR2 FQNNGV. The J segment lost 4 bases and the V segment lost 1 base, leaving 12 bases of the junction unmatched. The CDR3 runs to 18 residues. The CDR3 DNA reads as TGTGCCAGCAGCTTAGGTGAGCTTACAGGGGGGGATAATCAGCCCCAGCATTTT. Amino acid sequence: CASSLGELTGGDNQPQHF.

J is TRBJ1-2 and V is TRBV29-1; 7 positions match TRBD1. The germline V gene has CDR1 SQVTM and CDR2 ANQGSEA. With V trimmed by 3 bases and J by 1 base, 5 bases remained unmatched. The length of the CDR3 is 14 residues. The CDR3 is CSVEGTGDNYGYTF. The CDR3 bases are TGCAGCGTTGAGGGTACAGGGGATAACTATGGCTACACCTTC. Full variable domain (rest looked up from reference TRBV29-1 and TRBJ1-2): SAVISQKPSRDICQRGTSLTIQCQVDSQVTMMFWYRQQPGQSLTLIATANQGSEATYESGFVIDKFPISRPNLTFSTLTVSNMSPEDSSIYLCSVEGTGDNYGYTFGSGTRLTVV.